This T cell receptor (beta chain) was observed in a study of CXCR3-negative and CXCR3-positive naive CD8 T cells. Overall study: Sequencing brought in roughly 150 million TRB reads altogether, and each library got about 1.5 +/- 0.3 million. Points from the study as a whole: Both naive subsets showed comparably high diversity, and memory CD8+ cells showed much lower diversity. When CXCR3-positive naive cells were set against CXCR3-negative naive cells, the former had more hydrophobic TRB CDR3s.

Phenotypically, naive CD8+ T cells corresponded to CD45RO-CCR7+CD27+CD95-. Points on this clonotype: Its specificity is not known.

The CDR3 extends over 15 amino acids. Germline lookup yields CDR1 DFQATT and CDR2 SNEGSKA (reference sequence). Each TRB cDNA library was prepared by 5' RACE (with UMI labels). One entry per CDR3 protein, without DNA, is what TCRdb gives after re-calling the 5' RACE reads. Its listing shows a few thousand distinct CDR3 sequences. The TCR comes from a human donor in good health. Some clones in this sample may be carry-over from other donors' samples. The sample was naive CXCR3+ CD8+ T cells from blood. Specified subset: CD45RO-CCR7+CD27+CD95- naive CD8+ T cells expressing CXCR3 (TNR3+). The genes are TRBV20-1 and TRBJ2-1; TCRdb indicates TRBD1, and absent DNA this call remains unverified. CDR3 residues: CSARDWDTPHNEQFF.